These 27 T cell receptor beta chains were sequenced from one sample in a study of brain T cells in children with intractable seizures. Time point given: blood from clinic visit 5 months post-surgery; TSC patient then seizure free. Sequencing was performed with immunoSEQ multiplex PCR; in TCRdb, only in-frame clones are kept and a portion is missing. The sample has hundreds of thousands of clones, roughly 93% seen once; the top ten hold 5% to 7%. Source: peripheral blood, taken 4 to 5 months after surgery. All receptors come from a boy under three years old with tuberous sclerosis and intractable seizures.

The chain couples TRBV2 to TRBJ1-4, with 11 nucleotides matching TRBD1. Germline CDR1 and CDR2: SNHLY and FYNNEI. The junction had 11 bases not matched to a gene; V was cut back by 7 bases and J by 7 bases. CDR3 length: 16 amino acids. The CDR3 loop reads CASTLDRGQYGEKLFF. The CDR3 DNA sequence: TGTGCCAGCACCCTGGACAGGGGGCAGTACGGTGAAAAACTGTTTTTT.

V and J are TRBV7-6 and TRBJ2-1, with D possibly being TRBD1 or TRBD2 (6 bases each). V shed 5 bases and J shed 10 bases, with 15 bases lying between them. Germline-derived CDR1 and CDR2 are SGHVS and FNYEAQ. The CDR3 runs 13 residues. The CDR3: CASSATLGGEQFF. In nucleotides, the CDR3 is TGTGCCAGCAGCGCGACTCTGGGGGGCGAGCAGTTCTTC.

The chain employs TRBV21-1 and TRBJ2-4; TRBD2, the table's D call, was not compared with the DNA. TRBV21-1 is designated a pseudogene. The CDR3 totals 16 residues. CDR3 nucleotide sequence: TGTGCCAGCAGCAAAGACCTGTTACGGGCCAAAAACATTCAGTACTTC. This gives the protein CASSKDLLRAKNIQYF.

The V and J genes are TRBV7-9 and TRBJ1-1; D gene unclear. The CDR3 runs 15 residues. Germline V CDR1 and CDR2: SEHNR, FQNEAQ (reference sequence). Trimming took 5 bases from V and 1 from J, leaving 14 bases between them. CDR3 loop: CASSLGRYANTEAFF. In DNA, the CDR3 is TGTGCCAGCAGCCTAGGACGGTATGCGAACACTGAAGCTTTCTTT.

The chain links TRBV27 to TRBJ2-7; no clear D. Germline V gene data show CDR1 as MNHEY and CDR2 as SMNVEV (reference sequence). The CDR3 spans 12 residues. Trimming shortened V by 5 bases and J by 7 bases, and 12 bases separated the two germline ends. The DNA for the CDR3 is TGTGCCAGCAGTGCGCTCCCCGGAGAGCAGTACTTC. Protein sequence: CASSALPGEQYF.

The chain uses TRBV11-2 and TRBJ1-1; D unclear. Germline lookup yields CDR1 SGHAT and CDR2 FQNNGV. The germline V and J ends were trimmed by 2 bases and 0 bases, with 4 bases remaining between them. The CDR3 loop spans 13 amino acids. The CDR3 reads CASSLSVNTEAFF. The CDR3 DNA follows: TGTGCCAGCAGCTTATCCGTGAACACTGAAGCTTTCTTT.

This clone occurred a few times. V gene TRBV7-3 combines with J gene TRBJ2-3, with 10 positions matching TRBD2. Germline CDR1 and CDR2: SGHTA and FQGTGA. CDR3 length: 16 residues. The V and J ends lost 5 bases and 6 bases, in that order; junction bases with no gene match: 11. The CDR3 loop reads CASSRNWASGSDTQYF. DNA of the CDR3: TGTGCCAGCAGCCGGAATTGGGCTAGCGGGAGTGATACGCAGTATTTT.

V and J are TRBV30 and TRBJ2-3; 9 bases line up with TRBD2. Germline CDR1 and CDR2: GTSNPN and SVGIG (reference sequence). V dropped 1 base and J dropped 3; count of bases not matched to a gene: 5. This CDR3 is built from 15 residues. CDR3 amino acids: CAWSEGSGGTDTQYF. For the CDR3, the DNA is TGTGCCTGGAGTGAGGGTAGCGGGGGTACAGATACGCAGTATTTT.

The V gene is TRBV27, the J gene TRBJ2-2; D remains unclear. V lost 3 bases and J 5 bases, leaving 4 bases between the germline ends. CDR3 length: 12 amino acids. Looked up from germline, CDR1 is MNHEY and CDR2 is SMNVEV (reference sequence). Here the CDR3 DNA reads TGTGCCAGCAGTTTCGGGACCGGGGAGCTGTTTTTT. Amino acid sequence: CASSFGTGELFF.

The chain combines TRBV5-4 with TRBJ2-3; D is ambiguous. The CDR3 is 13 amino acids. Germline lookup yields CDR1 SGHNT and CDR2 YYREEE (reference sequence). Trimming pared 0 bases from V and 7 bases from J, leaving 9 bases between. CDR3 loop: CASSLVESNTQYF. CDR3 nucleotides: TGTGCCAGCAGCTTGGTCGAGTCCAATACGCAGTATTTT. Drawing the rest from reference TRBV5-4 and TRBJ2-3, the complete variable domain is ETGVTQSPTHLIKTRGQQVTLRCSSQSGHNTVSWYQQALGQGPQFIFQYYREEENGRGNFPPRFSGLQFPNYSSELNVNALELDDSALYLCASSLVESNTQYFGPGTRLTVL.

V usage is TRBV6-5 and J usage is TRBJ2-2, with 9 bases aligning to TRBD2. CDR1 is MNHEY and CDR2 is SVGAGI in the germline V gene. The CDR3 totals 15 residues. J gave up 1 base and V 8 bases, and 5 bases lay outside the gene matches. CDR3 nucleotides: TGTGCCAGCGGCAGACTAGCGGAGAACACCGGGGAGCTGTTTTTT. It is translated as CASGRLAENTGELFF.

V usage is TRBV1 and J usage is TRBJ1-4. TRBV1 is classified as a pseudogene. CDR3 length: 8 residues. The CDR3 is CTSSRLGF. The CDR3 DNA reads as TGCACCAGCAGCCGTCTGGGATTT.

The chain combines TRBV5-6 with TRBJ2-1; D is perhaps TRBD2 (5 bases). The V gene's germline CDR1 is SGHDT and CDR2 YYEEEE. The CDR3 is 15 residues long. Trimming stripped 0 bases from V and 9 bases from J, with 16 bases between. This chain's CDR3 is CASSLGGRRIAEQFF. CDR3 bases: TGTGCCAGCAGCTTGGGAGGGAGAAGGATTGCTGAGCAGTTCTTC.

This clone was counted a single time. The chain joins TRBV9 to TRBJ2-3; possible D gene TRBD2, 5 bases. Germline assignment: CDR1 SGDLS and CDR2 YYNGEE. V was shortened by 0 bases and J by 6 bases, with 14 bases between the two germline ends. The CDR3 consists of 15 residues. CDR3 coding DNA: TGTGCCAGCAGCGTAGAGGTCTCTAGCTGGGATACGCAGTATTTT. This codes for CASSVEVSSWDTQYF.

The gene calls are TRBV4-2 and TRBJ2-1, with a weak D call TRBD2 (6 bases). CDR3 length: 21 amino acids. Looked up from germline, CDR1 is LGHNA and CDR2 is YNFKEQ. The V end lost 1 base, the J end lost 0 bases, and 25 bases lay between the germline ends. CDR3 nucleotides: TGTGCCAGCAGCCAAGGTGGGGCATTGGCGGGATTCAAAAGCTCCTACAATGAGCAGTTCTTC. Amino acids: CASSQGGALAGFKSSYNEQFF.

The chain recombines TRBV7-9 with TRBJ1-4; weak D call: TRBD1 (5 bases). Deletions cut 2 bases from V and 8 bases from J, with 12 bases between. Germline lookup yields CDR1 SEHNR and CDR2 FQNEAQ (reference sequence). The CDR3 is 14 residues long. The CDR3 sequence: CASSLRGTGEKLFF. CDR3 bases: TGTGCCAGCAGCTTAAGGGGCACGGGGGAAAAACTGTTTTTT.

In regard to this clone: Other nucleotide sequences from this sample produce the same CDR3. This chain uses TRBV5-1 with TRBJ2-7; the match to TRBD1 covers 8 bases. This CDR3 comprises 14 residues. Germline assignment: CDR1 SGHRS and CDR2 YFSETQ. Trimming took 4 bases from V and 4 from J; bases not matched to a gene: 7. This CDR3 is CASSPGTGGYEQYF. For the CDR3, the DNA is TGCGCCAGCAGCCCGGGGACAGGTGGGTACGAGCAGTACTTC.

J is TRBJ1-4 and V is TRBV4-1; 10 nucleotides align to TRBD1. After removal of 8 bases from V and 7 bases from J, the junction contained 13 bases not matched to a gene. The CDR3 length is 16 residues. Germline CDR1 is MGHRA and CDR2 is YSYEKL. In nucleotides, the CDR3 is TGCGCCAGCCGGGACAGGGGTTTATCAGCGAGTGAAAAACTGTTTTTT. This sequence encodes CASRDRGLSASEKLFF.

The rearrangement links TRBV28 to TRBJ2-7; TRBD2 agrees at 7 bases. The V and J ends lost 5 bases and 2 bases, in that order; junction bases with no gene match: 9. CDR1 and CDR2 from the germline V gene are MDHEN and SYDVKM. The CDR3 is made up of 15 amino acids. The CDR3, as DNA: TGTGCCAGCAGTCAGGACGGGACTACACCCTACGAGCAGTACTTC. This codes for CASSQDGTTPYEQYF.

Points on this clone: This may be a read error: a much more frequent sequence differs by one nucleotide. V is TRBV25-1 and J is TRBJ2-7; no definite D call. The CDR3 spans 11 residues. Trimming removed 4 bases at V and 0 bases at J, with 1 base between. Germline V gene sequence: CDR1 MGHDK, CDR2 SYGVNS. This chain's CDR3 is CASSASYEQYF. CDR3 nucleotides: TGTGCCAGCAGTGCCTCCTACGAGCAGTACTTC.

The CDR3 spells CASSAQYNYGYTF. CDR3 nucleotides: TGTGCCAGCAGCGCACAGTATAACTATGGCTACACCTTC. V and J are TRBV21-1 and TRBJ1-2; TRBD1, the D gene given by the table, was not confirmed from the DNA. TRBV21-1 is a known pseudogene. CDR3 length equals 13 residues.

With respect to this clone: The same CDR3 is also encoded by other DNA sequences in this sample. This sequence joins TRBV11-2 and TRBJ1-5; D gene uncertain. Germline V CDR1 and CDR2: SGHAT, FQNNGV. The CDR3 is 13 amino acids. V was cut by 3 bases and J by 5 bases, with 8 bases left in between. The CDR3 protein is CASSLDRDQPQHF. The DNA of the CDR3 is TGTGCCAGCAGCTTGGACCGGGATCAGCCCCAGCATTTT.

The chain recombines TRBV7-9 with TRBJ2-7; TRBD1 matches at 9 bases. CDR1 and CDR2 (germline): SEHNR, FQNEAQ (reference sequence). This CDR3 comprises 13 residues. V was pared by 5 bases and J by 7 bases, with 6 bases of the junction left unmatched. The CDR3 loop is CASSQGQGSEQYF. CDR3 sequence (DNA): TGTGCCAGCAGCCAAGGACAGGGGTCAGAGCAGTACTTC.

The chain combines TRBV4-1 with TRBJ1-2, with TRBD1 matching 9 bases. V shed 2 bases and J 8 bases; nucleotides not matched to a gene: 6. The CDR3 is made up of 14 amino acids. Germline V gives CDR1 MGHRA, CDR2 YSYEKL. This CDR3 is CASSQPGQGRGYTF. Written as DNA, the CDR3 is TGCGCCAGCAGCCAACCGGGACAGGGTAGAGGCTACACCTTC.

The V and J genes are TRBV11-3 and TRBJ1-2; D call uncertain. This CDR3 spans 12 amino acids. Trimming shortened V by 4 bases and J by 4 bases, and 7 bases separated the two germline ends. Germline V CDR1 and CDR2: SGHNT, YENEEA. CDR3 protein: CASSSGSYGYTF. Written as DNA, the CDR3 is TGTGCCAGCAGCTCCGGGAGCTATGGCTACACCTTC.

The DNA for the CDR3 is TGCGCCAGCAGCCAAGACGGGACAGCTGGAAACACCATATATTTT. This codes for CASSQDGTAGNTIYF. The rearrangement uses TRBV4-1 and TRBJ1-3, with 7 bases identical to TRBD1. Germline V CDR1 and CDR2: MGHRA, YSYEKL. V was clipped by 0 bases and J by 2 bases; unmatched bases: 1. The CDR3 sequence is 15 residues long.

The chain combines TRBV24-1 with TRBJ2-2, with D possibly matching TRBD2 (5 bases). CDR3 length equals 16 residues. Germline V gene lookup returns CDR1 KGHDR and CDR2 SFDVKD. V lost 1 base to trimming and J lost 5 bases, with 13 bases between them. CDR3 loop: CATSDFEGAVTGELFF. The DNA of the CDR3 is TGTGCCACCAGTGATTTCGAGGGCGCGGTGACCGGGGAGCTGTTTTTT.